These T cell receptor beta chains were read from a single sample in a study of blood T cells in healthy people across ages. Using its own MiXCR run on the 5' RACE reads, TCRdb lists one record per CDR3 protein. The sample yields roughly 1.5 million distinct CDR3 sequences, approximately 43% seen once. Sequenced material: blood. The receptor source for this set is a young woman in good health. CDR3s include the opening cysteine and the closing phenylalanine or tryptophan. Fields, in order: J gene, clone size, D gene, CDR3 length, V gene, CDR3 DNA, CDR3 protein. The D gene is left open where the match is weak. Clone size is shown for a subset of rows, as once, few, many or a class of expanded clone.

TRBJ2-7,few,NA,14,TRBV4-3,TGCGCCAGCAGCCAAGATAGGACTTTTTCCGAGCAGTACTTC,CASSQDRTFSEQYF
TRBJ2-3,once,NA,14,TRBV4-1,TGCGCCAGCAGCCAACGACTAGTTGCAGATACGCAGTATTTT,CASSQRLVADTQYF
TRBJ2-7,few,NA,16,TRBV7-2,TGTGCCAGCAGCAAGGGACACCTGCCGCAGTCCTACGAGCAGTACTTC,CASSKGHLPQSYEQYF
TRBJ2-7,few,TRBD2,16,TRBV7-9,TGTGCCAGCAGCCCAGGGACTAGCGGAACCTCCTACGAGCAGTACTTC,CASSPGTSGTSYEQYF
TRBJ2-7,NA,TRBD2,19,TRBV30,TGTGCCTGGAGTGCCCGCCCGCCCCTAGCGGGAGGCTCCTCCTACGAGCAGTACTTC,CAWSARPPLAGGSSYEQYF
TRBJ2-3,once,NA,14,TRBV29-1,TGCAGCGCGTACGACGGGGCAGGAGCAGATACGCAGTATTTT,CSAYDGAGADTQYF
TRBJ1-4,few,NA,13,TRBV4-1,TGCGCCAGCAGACCACGCGCCGCGAGAAAGGTGTTTTTT,CASRPRAARKVFF
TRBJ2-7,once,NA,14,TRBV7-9,TGTGCCAGCAGCGAGGACACGTTATACAATGAGCAGTACTTC,CASSEDTLYNEQYF
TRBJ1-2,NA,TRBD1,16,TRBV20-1,TGCAGGATAGATAAACTGGACAGGGACACATACTATGGCTACACCTTC,CRIDKLDRDTYYGYTF
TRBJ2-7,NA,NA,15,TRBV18,TGTGCCAGCTCACCGGTTCAACAGAGAAATTACGAGCAGTACTTC,CASSPVQQRNYEQYF
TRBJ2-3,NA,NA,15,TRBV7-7,TGTGCTAGCAGCTGTAGTGGTTCGTCGGCGGATACGCAGTATTTT,CASSCSGSSADTQYF
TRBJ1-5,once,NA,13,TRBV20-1,TGCAGTGCAACCAGACAGCCCAATCAGCCCCAGCATTTT,CSATRQPNQPQHF
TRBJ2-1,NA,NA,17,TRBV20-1,TGCAGTGCTAGCCCTGACTTGGGCCTGGGCTCCTACAATGAGCAGTTCTTC,CSASPDLGLGSYNEQFF
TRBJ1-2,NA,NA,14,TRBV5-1,TGCGCCAGCAGCGTGCGTGGGGGAGCCTATGGCTACACCTTC,CASSVRGGAYGYTF
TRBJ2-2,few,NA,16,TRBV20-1,TGCAGTGCTAGACCTTATCGCGGGATGAACACCGGGGAGCTGTTTTTT,CSARPYRGMNTGELFF
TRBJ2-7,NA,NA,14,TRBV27,TGTGCCAGCAGTTACGGGGGATTAGGCTACGAGCAGTACTTC,CASSYGGLGYEQYF
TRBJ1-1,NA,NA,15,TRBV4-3,TGCGCCAGCAGCCCCTTTATTACAGCGAACACTGAAGCTTTCTTT,CASSPFITANTEAFF
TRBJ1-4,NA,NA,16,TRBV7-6,TGTGCCAGCAGCTTAGTCCCGGCAGGGGCCAATGAAAAACTGTTTTTT,CASSLVPAGANEKLFF
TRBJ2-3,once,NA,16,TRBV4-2,TGTGCCAGCAGCCGCCCTGGGACTCAGTACACAGATACGCAGTATTTT,CASSRPGTQYTDTQYF
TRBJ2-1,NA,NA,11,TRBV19,TGTGCCAGTAGTAAACAGGACTTGCAGTTCTTC,CASSKQDLQFF
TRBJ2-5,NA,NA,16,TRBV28,TGTGCCAGCAGTTCCCTCGTCCAGGTCCGCCAAGAGACCCAGTACTTC,CASSSLVQVRQETQYF
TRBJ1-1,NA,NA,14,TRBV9,TGTGCCAGCAGCGCCCGGACCCTGAACACTGAAGCTTTCTTT,CASSARTLNTEAFF
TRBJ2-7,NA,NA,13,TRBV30,TGTGCCTGGAGCCCGGGTATTCCCTACGAGCAGTACTTC,CAWSPGIPYEQYF
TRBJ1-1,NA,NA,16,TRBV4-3,TGCGCCAGCAGCCAAGACCTCGACGGGGGGAGGACTGAAGCTTTCTTT,CASSQDLDGGRTEAFF
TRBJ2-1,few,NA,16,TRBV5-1,TGCGCCAGCAGCTTGGCCCCCCGGGGGCGCTACAATGAGCAGTTCTTC,CASSLAPRGRYNEQFF
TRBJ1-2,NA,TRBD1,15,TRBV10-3,TGTGCCATCAGTGACCCCGTGACAGGGAACTATGGCTACACCTTC,CAISDPVTGNYGYTF
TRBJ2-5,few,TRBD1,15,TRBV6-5,TGTGCCAGCAGTTTCACCAGGGGGCCCCAAGAGACCCAGTACTTC,CASSFTRGPQETQYF
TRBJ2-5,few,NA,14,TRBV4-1,TGCGCCAGCAGCCAACAGGGACTCCAAGAGACCCAGTACTTC,CASSQQGLQETQYF
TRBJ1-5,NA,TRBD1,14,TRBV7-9,TGTGCCAGCAGCTTTGGTACAGGGGCGCAGCCCCAGCATTTT,CASSFGTGAQPQHF
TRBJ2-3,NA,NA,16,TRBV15,TGTGCCACCAGCAGACGCTCCGGGTTGAGCACAGATACGCAGTATTTT,CATSRRSGLSTDTQYF
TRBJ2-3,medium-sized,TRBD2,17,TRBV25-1,TGTGCCAGCAGTGGGACTAGCGGGAGCGCTAGCACAGATACGCAGTATTTT,CASSGTSGSASTDTQYF
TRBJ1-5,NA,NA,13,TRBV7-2,TGTGCCAGCAGCCCCAGGACGAATCAGCCCCAGCATTTT,CASSPRTNQPQHF
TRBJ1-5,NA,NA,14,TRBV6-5,TGTGCCAGCAGTTGGGAGCCCGGGCTTGAGCCCCAGCATTTT,CASSWEPGLEPQHF
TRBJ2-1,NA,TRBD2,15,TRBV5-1,TGCGCCAGCAGCTTTGCTAGCGGGGGGAGCAATGAGCAGTTCTTC,CASSFASGGSNEQFF
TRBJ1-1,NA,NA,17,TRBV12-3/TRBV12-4,TGTGCCAGCAGCTTGGAAACCGTGGCAGGTTTGAACACTGAAGCTTTCTTT,CASSLETVAGLNTEAFF
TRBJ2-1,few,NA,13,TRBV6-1,TGTGCCAGCAGGCCCACAGGGCGCAATGAGCAGTTCTTC,CASRPTGRNEQFF
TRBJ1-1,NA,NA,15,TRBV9,TGTGCCAGCAGCGTAGCTCCCAGAGAGAACACTGAAGCTTTCTTT,CASSVAPRENTEAFF